The clone carrying this T cell receptor (beta chain) has a handful of counts. Its antigen is not identified. This sample is part of a study of vaccination and CD4 T cells after COVID-19. The sample's treatment: roughly 11-day PBMC culture with coronavirus spike peptide pools or control peptides (ViraFEST assay). The culture of some 2.1 million PBMCs per well included approximately 9 IU/ml IL-2 and roughly 10 ug/ml peptide pools. An Oncomine TCR Beta short-read assay was used to sequence the DNA from cultured CD4+ T cells. Using its own MiXCR run on the PCR reads, TCRdb lists one record per CDR3 protein. The sample has 16,000 or so distinct CDR3 sequences, about 43% seen once. The CDR3 contains 15 residues. CDR1 and CDR2 from the germline V gene are MNHNS and SASEGT. The J segment lost 2 bases and the V segment lost 5 bases, leaving 9 bases of the junction unmatched.

This rearrangement joins TRBV6-1 to TRBJ2-7, with TRBD2 matching over 7 bases. The sequence came from a human donor who had recovered from COVID-19. The sequences come from CD4+ T cells from blood, cultured in vitro, collected after SARS-CoV-2 vaccination. CDR3 nucleotide sequence: TGTGCCAGCAGTCTAGATTTGACTAGCCCCTACGAGCAGTACTTC. Encoded protein: CASSLDLTSPYEQYF.